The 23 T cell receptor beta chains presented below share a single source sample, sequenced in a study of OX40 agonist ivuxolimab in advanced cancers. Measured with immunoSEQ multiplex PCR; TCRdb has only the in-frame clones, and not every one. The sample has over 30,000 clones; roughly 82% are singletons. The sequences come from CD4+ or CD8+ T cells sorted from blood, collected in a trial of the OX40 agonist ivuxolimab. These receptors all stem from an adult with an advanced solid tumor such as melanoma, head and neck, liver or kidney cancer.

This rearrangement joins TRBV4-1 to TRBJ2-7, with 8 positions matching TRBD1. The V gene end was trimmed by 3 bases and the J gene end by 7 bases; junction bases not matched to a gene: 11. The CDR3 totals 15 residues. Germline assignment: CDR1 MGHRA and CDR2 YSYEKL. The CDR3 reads CASSHPDREIGEQYF. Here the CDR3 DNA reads TGCGCCAGCAGCCACCCGGACAGGGAGATCGGGGAGCAGTACTTC.

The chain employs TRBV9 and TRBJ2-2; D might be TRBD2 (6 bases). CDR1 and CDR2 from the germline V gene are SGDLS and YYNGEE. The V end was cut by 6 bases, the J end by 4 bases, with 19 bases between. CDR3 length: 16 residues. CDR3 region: CASTTQGGIGTGELFF. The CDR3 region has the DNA TGTGCCAGCACCACCCAAGGAGGGATAGGCACCGGGGAGCTGTTTTTT.

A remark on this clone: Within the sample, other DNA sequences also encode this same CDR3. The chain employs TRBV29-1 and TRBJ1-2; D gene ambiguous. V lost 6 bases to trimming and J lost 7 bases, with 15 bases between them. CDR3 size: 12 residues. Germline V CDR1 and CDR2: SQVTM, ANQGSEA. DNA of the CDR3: TGCAGCGTGTCGCACGGCCGGGTTGGCTACACCTTC. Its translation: CSVSHGRVGYTF.

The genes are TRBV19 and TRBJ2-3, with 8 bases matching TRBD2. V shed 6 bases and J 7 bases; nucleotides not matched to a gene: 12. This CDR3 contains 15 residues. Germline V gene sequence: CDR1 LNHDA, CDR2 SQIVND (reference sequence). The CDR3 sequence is CASSPPGGAGYTQYF. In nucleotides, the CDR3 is TGTGCCAGTAGCCCTCCGGGGGGGGCGGGGTATACGCAGTATTTT. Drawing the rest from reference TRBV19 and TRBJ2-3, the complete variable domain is DGGITQSPKYLFRKEGQNVTLSCEQNLNHDAMYWYRQDPGQGLRLIYYSQIVNDFQKGDIAEGYSVSREKKESFPLTVTSAQKNPTAFYLCASSPPGGAGYTQYFGPGTRLTVL.

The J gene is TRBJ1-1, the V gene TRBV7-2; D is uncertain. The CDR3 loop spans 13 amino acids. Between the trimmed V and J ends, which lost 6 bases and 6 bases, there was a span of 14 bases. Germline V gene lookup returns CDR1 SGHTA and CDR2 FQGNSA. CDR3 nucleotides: TGTGCCAGCAGGAGCCCCGGGGTTTCTGAAGCTTTCTTT. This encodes CASRSPGVSEAFF.

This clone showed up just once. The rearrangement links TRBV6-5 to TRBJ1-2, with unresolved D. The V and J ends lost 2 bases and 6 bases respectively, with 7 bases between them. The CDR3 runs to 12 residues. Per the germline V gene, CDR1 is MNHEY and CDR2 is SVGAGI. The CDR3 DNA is TGTGCCAGCAGTTACGGGGAAGATGGCTACACCTTC. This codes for CASSYGEDGYTF.

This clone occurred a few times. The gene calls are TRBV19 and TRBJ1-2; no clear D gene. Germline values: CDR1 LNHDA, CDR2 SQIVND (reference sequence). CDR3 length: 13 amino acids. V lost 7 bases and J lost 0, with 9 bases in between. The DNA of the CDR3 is TGTGCCAGTACCGGGGAAACTAACTATGGCTACACCTTC. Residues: CASTGETNYGYTF.

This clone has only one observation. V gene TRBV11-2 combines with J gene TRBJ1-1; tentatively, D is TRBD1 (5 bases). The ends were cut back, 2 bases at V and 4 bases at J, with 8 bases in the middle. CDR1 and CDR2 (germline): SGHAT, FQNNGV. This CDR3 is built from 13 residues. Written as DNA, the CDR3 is TGTGCCAGCAGCTTAAGTGACAGCACTGAAGCTTTCTTT. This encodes CASSLSDSTEAFF.

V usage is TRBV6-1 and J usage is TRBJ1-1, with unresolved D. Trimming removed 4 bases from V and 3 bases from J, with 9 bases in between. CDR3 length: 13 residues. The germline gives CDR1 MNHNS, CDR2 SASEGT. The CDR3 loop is CASSARGDTEAFF. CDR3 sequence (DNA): TGTGCCAGCAGTGCTCGGGGAGACACTGAAGCTTTCTTT.

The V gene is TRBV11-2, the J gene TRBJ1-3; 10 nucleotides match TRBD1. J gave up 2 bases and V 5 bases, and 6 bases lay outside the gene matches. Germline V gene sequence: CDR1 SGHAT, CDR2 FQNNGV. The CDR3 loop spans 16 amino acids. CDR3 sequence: CASSKRQGAAGNTIYF. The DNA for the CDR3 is TGTGCCAGCAGCAAACGACAGGGGGCCGCTGGAAACACCATATATTTT.

The chain's CDR3 is CASSEIADRANTIYF. CDR3 nucleotide sequence: TGTGCCAGCAGTGAAATTGCGGACAGGGCCAACACCATATATTTT. The chain employs TRBV6-1 and TRBJ1-3; 8 positions agree with TRBD1. Germline assignment: CDR1 MNHNS and CDR2 SASEGT. The CDR3 is 15 amino acids. Losses at the gene ends were 2 bases for V and 7 bases for J; bases not matched to a gene: 7.

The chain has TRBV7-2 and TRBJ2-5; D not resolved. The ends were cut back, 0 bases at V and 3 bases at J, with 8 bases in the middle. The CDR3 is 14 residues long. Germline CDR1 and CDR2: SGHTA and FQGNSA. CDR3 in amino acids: CASSLAGPKETQYF. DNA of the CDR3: TGTGCCAGCAGCTTAGCAGGCCCAAAAGAGACCCAGTACTTC.

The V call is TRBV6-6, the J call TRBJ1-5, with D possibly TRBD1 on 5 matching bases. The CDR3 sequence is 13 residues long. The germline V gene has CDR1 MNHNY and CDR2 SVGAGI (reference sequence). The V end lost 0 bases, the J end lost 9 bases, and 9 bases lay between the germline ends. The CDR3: CASSYSGPWPQHF. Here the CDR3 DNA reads TGTGCCAGCAGTTACTCGGGGCCGTGGCCCCAGCATTTT.

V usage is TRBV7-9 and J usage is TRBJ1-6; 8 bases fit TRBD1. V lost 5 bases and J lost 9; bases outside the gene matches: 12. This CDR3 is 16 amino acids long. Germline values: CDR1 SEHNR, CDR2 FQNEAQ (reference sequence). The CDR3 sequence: CASSPWRQGSGSPLHF. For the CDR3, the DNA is TGTGCCAGCAGCCCATGGAGACAGGGGTCTGGTTCACCCCTCCACTTT.

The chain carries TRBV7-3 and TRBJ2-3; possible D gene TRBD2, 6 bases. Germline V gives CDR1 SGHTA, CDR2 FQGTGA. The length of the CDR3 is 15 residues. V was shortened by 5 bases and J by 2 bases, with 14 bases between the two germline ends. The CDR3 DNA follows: TGTGCCAGCAGCCCCTATGGACTACACACAGATACGCAGTATTTT. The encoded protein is CASSPYGLHTDTQYF.

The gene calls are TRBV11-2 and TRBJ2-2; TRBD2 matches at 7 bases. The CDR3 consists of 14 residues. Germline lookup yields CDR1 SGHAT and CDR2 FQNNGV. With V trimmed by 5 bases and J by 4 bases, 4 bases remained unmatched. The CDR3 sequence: CASSLGLTTGELFF. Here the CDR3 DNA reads TGTGCCAGCAGCCTGGGACTAACCACCGGGGAGCTGTTTTTT. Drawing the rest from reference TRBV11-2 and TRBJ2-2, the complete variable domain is EAGVAQSPRYKIIEKRQSVAFWCNPISGHATLYWYQQILGQGPKLLIQFQNNGVVDDSQLPKDRFSAERLKGVDSTLKIQPAKLEDSAVYLCASSLGLTTGELFFGEGSRLTVL.

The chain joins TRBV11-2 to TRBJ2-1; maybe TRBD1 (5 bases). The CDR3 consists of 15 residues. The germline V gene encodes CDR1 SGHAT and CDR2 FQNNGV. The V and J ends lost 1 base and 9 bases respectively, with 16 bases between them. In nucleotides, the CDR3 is TGTGCCAGCAGCTTAGCCCTCTCCCAGGGTGGTGAGCAGTTCTTC. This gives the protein CASSLALSQGGEQFF.

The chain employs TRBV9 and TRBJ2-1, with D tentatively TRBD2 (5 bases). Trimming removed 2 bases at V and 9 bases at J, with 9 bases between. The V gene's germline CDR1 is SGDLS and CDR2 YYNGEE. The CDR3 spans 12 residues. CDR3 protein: CASSVHRGEQFF. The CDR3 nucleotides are TGTGCCAGCAGCGTTCACCGGGGTGAGCAGTTCTTC. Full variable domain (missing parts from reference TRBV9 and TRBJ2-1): DSGVTQTPKHLITATGQRVTLRCSPRSGDLSVYWYQQSLDQGLQFLIQYYNGEERAKGNILERFSAQQFPDLHSELNLSSLELGDSALYFCASSVHRGEQFFGPGTRLTVL.

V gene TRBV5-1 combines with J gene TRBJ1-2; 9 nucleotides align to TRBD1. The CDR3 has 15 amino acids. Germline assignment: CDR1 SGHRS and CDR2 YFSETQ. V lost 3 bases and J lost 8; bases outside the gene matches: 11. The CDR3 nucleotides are TGCGCCAGCAGCTCCGGGACAGGGCCCATCACGGGCTACACCTTC. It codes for CASSSGTGPITGYTF.

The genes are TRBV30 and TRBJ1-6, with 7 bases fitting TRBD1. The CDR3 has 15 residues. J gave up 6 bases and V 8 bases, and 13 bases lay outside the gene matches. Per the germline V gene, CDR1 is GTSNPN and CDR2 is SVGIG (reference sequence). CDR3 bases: TGTGCCGGGCGCCGGGACAGACGAAGTAATTCACCCCTCCACTTT. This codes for CAGRRDRRSNSPLHF.

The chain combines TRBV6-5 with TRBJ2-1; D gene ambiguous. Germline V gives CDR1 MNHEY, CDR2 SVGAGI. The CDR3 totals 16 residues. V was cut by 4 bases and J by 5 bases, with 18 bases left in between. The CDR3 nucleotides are TGTGCCAGCAGTTCCCCCCGGCAGGATCTAAACAATGAGCAGTTCTTC. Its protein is CASSSPRQDLNNEQFF.

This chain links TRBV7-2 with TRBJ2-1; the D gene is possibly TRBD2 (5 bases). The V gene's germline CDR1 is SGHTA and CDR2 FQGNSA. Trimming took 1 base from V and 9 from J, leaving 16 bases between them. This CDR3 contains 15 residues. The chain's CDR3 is CASSLDGGLWSEQFF. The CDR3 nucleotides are TGTGCCAGCAGCTTAGATGGCGGGCTGTGGTCTGAGCAGTTCTTC.

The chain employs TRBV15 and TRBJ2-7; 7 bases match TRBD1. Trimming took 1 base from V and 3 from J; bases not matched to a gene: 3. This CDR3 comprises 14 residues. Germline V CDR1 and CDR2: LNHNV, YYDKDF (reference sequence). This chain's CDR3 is CATSRGQGYYEQYF. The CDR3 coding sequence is TGTGCCACCAGCAGAGGACAGGGCTACTACGAGCAGTACTTC.